The 16 T cell receptor beta chains reported below all come from one sample, sequenced in a study of blood T cells in healthy people across ages. A second PCR, run for roughly 7 to 12 cycles, used a sample-barcoded 5' primer plus a J-beta primer mix. TCRdb analysed the 5' RACE reads with MiXCR anew, one entry per CDR3 protein. Of hundreds of thousands of distinct CDR3 sequences in the sample, about 25% are singletons; the top ten hold 9.4%. This sample also appeared in a second study, on T cells of mothers and their children.

Sequencing was carried out using blood. All receptors derive from a boy between 5 and 17 years old in good health.

This clonotype has only a few counts. The rearrangement links TRBV6-5 to TRBJ2-5; possible D gene TRBD2, 6 bases. This CDR3 has 14 residues. Trimming shortened V by 3 bases and J by 5 bases, and 13 bases separated the two germline ends. In germline, CDR1 is MNHEY, CDR2 SVGAGI. This chain's CDR3 is CASSYRVLAETQYF. CDR3 sequence (DNA): TGTGCCAGCAGTTATCGGGTCCTAGCGGAGACCCAGTACTTC.

J is TRBJ2-7 and V is TRBV20-1, with D possibly being TRBD1 (6 bases). Trimming shortened V by 3 bases and J by 2 bases, and 14 bases separated the two germline ends. Looked up from germline, CDR1 is DFQATT and CDR2 is SNEGSKA (reference sequence). The CDR3 totals 14 residues. CDR3 DNA: TGCAGTGCTAGTGAGGCAGGGGTGACCTACGAGCAGTACTTC. Its translation is CSASEAGVTYEQYF.

Remarks on this clonotype: One junction end disagrees with the germline gene, perhaps due to a read error. The chain is built from TRBV3-1 and TRBJ1-2; D gene ambiguous. The CDR3 is 15 amino acids. Per the germline V gene, CDR1 is LGHDT and CDR2 is YNNKEL (reference sequence). In DNA form, the CDR3 reads TGTGCCAGCAGCCAAGTGGGCAGCCCCAACTATGCCTACACCTTC. Amino acid sequence: CASSQVGSPNYAYTF.

In this sample, this clonotype turned up a few times. This chain uses TRBV2 with TRBJ2-1, with D perhaps given as TRBD1 or TRBD2 (6 bases each). CDR3 length: 15 residues. V was clipped by 7 bases and J by 4 bases, with 17 bases between them. Germline CDR1 is SNHLY and CDR2 is FYNNEI. Here the CDR3 reads CASTSGAVEYNEQFF. The DNA for the CDR3 is TGTGCCAGCACCTCGGGGGCAGTGGAGTACAATGAGCAGTTCTTC.

There are a few counts of this clonotype. This rearrangement joins TRBV10-3 to TRBJ2-1; 8 bases map to TRBD2. Germline trimming cut 6 bases from V and 2 bases from J; bases unmatched to any gene: 9. The V gene's germline CDR1 is ENHRY and CDR2 SYGVKD. This CDR3 contains 16 residues. CDR3 amino acids: CAIRQPSAGAYNEQFF. CDR3 nucleotide sequence: TGTGCCATCAGACAGCCTTCAGCGGGGGCCTACAATGAGCAGTTCTTC.

CDR3 sequence (DNA): TGCAGCGTTGTAGAGGGCGGTGAGCAGGGCCACGAGCAGTACTTC. Translated, it gives CSVVEGGEQGHEQYF. V is TRBV29-1 and J is TRBJ2-7; D may correspond to TRBD1 or TRBD2 (5 bases each). V gave up 4 bases and J gave up 5 bases, with 21 bases separating them. Looked up from germline, CDR1 is SQVTM and CDR2 is ANQGSEA. The CDR3 has 15 residues.

The chain recombines TRBV11-2 with TRBJ2-3, with D perhaps TRBD2 (6 bases). The germline V gene encodes CDR1 SGHAT and CDR2 FQNNGV. This CDR3 is 18 amino acids long. Between the trimmed V and J ends, which lost 6 bases and 6 bases, there was a span of 28 bases. The CDR3 nucleotides read TGTGCCAGCAGGCGCTTAGATGCGGGGTTCGGGAAGATGGATACGCAGTATTTT. Amino acids: CASRRLDAGFGKMDTQYF.

The table lists this clonotype with a few counts. J is TRBJ2-4 and V is TRBV20-1; 7 bases align to TRBD2. Germline V gene sequence: CDR1 DFQATT, CDR2 SNEGSKA (reference sequence). V shed 3 bases, J shed 6 bases, and the junction held 8 bases outside the gene matches. The CDR3 is 14 amino acids. The DNA of the CDR3 is TGCAGTGCTAGTCCGAGCGGGATGGGAAACATTCAGTACTTC. Encoded protein: CSASPSGMGNIQYF.

This clonotype was counted a few times. V and J are TRBV20-1 and TRBJ1-4; 7 bases match TRBD1. The V and J ends lost 3 bases and 7 bases, in that order; junction bases with no gene match: 8. There are 14 residues in the CDR3. Germline CDR1 DFQATT, CDR2 SNEGSKA (reference sequence). The CDR3 nucleotides are TGCAGTGCTAGGGGTGGAGGGGGCCTTGAAAAACTGTTTTTT. It is translated as CSARGGGGLEKLFF.

The genes are TRBV10-3 and TRBJ2-7; D unclear. V lost 0 bases and J 7 bases, leaving 13 bases between the germline ends. Germline V lookup: CDR1 ENHRY, CDR2 SYGVKD. The CDR3 is 14 residues long. CDR3 nucleotides: TGTGCCATCAGTGAGTCTCCGTCGCTCGAGGAGCAGTACTTC. Amino acid sequence: CAISESPSLEEQYF.

In its sample, this clonotype was seen once. This chain links TRBV11-2 with TRBJ1-2; 7 bases are shared with TRBD1. The V gene end was trimmed by 5 bases and the J gene end by 0 bases; junction bases not matched to a gene: 6. There are 15 residues in the CDR3. The V gene's germline CDR1 is SGHAT and CDR2 FQNNGV. The CDR3 sequence is CASSRPGQPNYGYTF. The CDR3 bases are TGTGCCAGCAGCCGCCCGGGACAGCCTAACTATGGCTACACCTTC. The variable domain in full, completed from reference TRBV11-2 and TRBJ1-2, reads EAGVAQSPRYKIIEKRQSVAFWCNPISGHATLYWYQQILGQGPKLLIQFQNNGVVDDSQLPKDRFSAERLKGVDSTLKIQPAKLEDSAVYLCASSRPGQPNYGYTFGSGTRLTVV.

The chain employs TRBV7-2 and TRBJ2-3, with D unresolved. Per germline, CDR1 SGHTA and CDR2 FQGNSA. The CDR3 has 15 residues. The V gene lost 6 bases and the J gene lost 4 bases, with 17 bases spanning the gap. CDR3 in amino acids: CASSFSPLGADTQYF. For the CDR3, the DNA is TGTGCCAGCAGTTTTTCCCCGTTAGGCGCAGATACGCAGTATTTT.

V and J are TRBV25-1 and TRBJ2-3, with D possibly TRBD2 on 5 matching bases. The CDR3 covers 15 residues. V was shortened by 0 bases and J by 0 bases, with 7 bases between the two germline ends. Germline CDR1 is MGHDK and CDR2 is SYGVNS. As DNA, the CDR3 is TGTGCCAGCAGTGAATACGGGGAGAGCACAGATACGCAGTATTTT. It is translated as CASSEYGESTDTQYF.

This clonotype was counted between two and nine times. The J gene is TRBJ2-2, the V gene TRBV6-1; D assignment may be TRBD1 or TRBD2 (5 bases each). Trimming removed 8 bases from V and 3 bases from J, with 13 bases in between. The CDR3 runs 14 residues. CDR1 and CDR2 from the germline V gene are MNHNS and SASEGT. The CDR3 DNA sequence: TGTGCCAGCGGGACGGCCCGTGACACCGGGGAGCTGTTTTTT. It specifies CASGTARDTGELFF.

In its sample, this clonotype was seen a few times. The chain joins TRBV28 to TRBJ2-5, with D possibly TRBD2 on 7 matching bases. Deletions cut 7 bases from V and 11 bases from J, with 23 bases between. This CDR3 region has 14 residues. Germline assignment: CDR1 MDHEN and CDR2 SYDVKM. The CDR3 DNA reads TGTGCCAGCAATAAGGGGGGGTTATTGAGGGAGCAGTACTTC. This encodes CASNKGGLLREQYF.

The CDR3 coding sequence is TGTGCCAGCAGCATACCTTACTCTGATCGGGGAAACTACGAGCAGTACTTC. Residues: CASSIPYSDRGNYEQYF. The V and J genes are TRBV28 and TRBJ2-5; perhaps TRBD2 as D (5 bases). Matching the DNA end better, TRBJ2-7 makes the J call doubtful. This CDR3 spans 17 amino acids. Per germline, CDR1 MDHEN and CDR2 SYDVKM.